Sequencing of this T cell receptor (beta chain) was carried out in a study of blood T cell repertoires in COVID-19. Only in-frame clones appear in the TCRdb table, and some are missing; sequencing was by immunoSEQ multiplex PCR. Of 70,000 or so clones listed, under 90% are singletons. This CDR3 contains 21 residues. Germline trimming cut 0 bases from V and 0 bases from J; bases unmatched to any gene: 18. From germline, CDR1 is SGHRS and CDR2 YFSETQ. The TCR comes from a man between 65 and 79 years old with active or convalescent COVID-19. Sequenced material: peripheral blood. The chain uses TRBV5-1 and TRBJ2-7, with 10 bases lining up with TRBD1. DNA for the CDR3: TGCGCCAGCAGCTTGGCCCCTCCTGACAGGGGGCTGCGGGAGAGCTCCTACGAGCAGTACTTC. Translating it yields CASSLAPPDRGLRESSYEQYF.